The 12 T cell receptor beta chains below come from one sample, sequenced in a study of cytomegalovirus exposure and HLA in healthy donors. Clones were read by immunoSEQ multiplex PCR, and TCRdb kept only the in-frame ones, dropping some. Among about 250,000 clones, more than 85% were seen once, and the ten largest hold more than 10%. The source material was PBMCs. Receptor source: a man younger than 35 in good health and CMV-seropositive.

The chain joins TRBV27 to TRBJ2-1; D is ambiguous. The ends were cut back, 3 bases at V and 6 bases at J, with 6 bases in the middle. In germline, CDR1 is MNHEY, CDR2 SMNVEV (reference sequence). The length of the CDR3 is 12 residues. CDR3 in amino acids: CASSFVGNEQFF. CDR3 coding DNA: TGTGCCAGCAGTTTTGTCGGCAATGAGCAGTTCTTC.

The J gene is TRBJ2-7, the V gene TRBV5-6; 15 nucleotides match TRBD2. CDR3 size: 16 residues. The V gene's germline CDR1 is SGHDT and CDR2 YYEEEE. Germline trimming cut 2 bases from V and 7 bases from J; bases unmatched to any gene: 7. CDR3 loop: CASSFRTSGRASEQYF. The CDR3 coding sequence is TGTGCCAGCAGCTTTAGGACTAGCGGGAGGGCCAGTGAGCAGTACTTC.

The J gene is TRBJ2-4, the V gene TRBV28, with 9 bases that match TRBD1. The CDR3 is made up of 13 amino acids. The V gene end was trimmed by 5 bases and the J gene end by 8 bases; junction bases not matched to a gene: 4. Germline V gene sequence: CDR1 MDHEN, CDR2 SYDVKM. CDR3 in DNA: TGTGCCAGCAGTCGTCGGACAGGGGACATTCAGTACTTC. Translating gives CASSRRTGDIQYF.

V is TRBV6-1 and J is TRBJ2-7; D uncertain. Trimming removed 6 bases from V and 7 bases from J, with 16 bases in between. CDR1 is MNHNS and CDR2 is SASEGT in the germline V gene. The CDR3 has 13 amino acids. CDR3 nucleotide sequence: TGTGCCAGCAGCCCCCCGGCCGGCCCGGAGCAGTACTTC. This gives the protein CASSPPAGPEQYF.

The chain uses TRBV27 and TRBJ2-7, with D possibly TRBD2 on 5 matching bases. CDR3 length equals 14 residues. CDR1 and CDR2 from the germline V gene are MNHEY and SMNVEV (reference sequence). Trimming stripped 6 bases from V and 0 bases from J, with 12 bases between. The CDR3 here is CASSPADSSYEQYF. CDR3 nucleotide sequence: TGTGCCAGCAGCCCAGCGGATAGCTCCTACGAGCAGTACTTC.

As regards this clone: Other nucleotide sequences from this sample produce the same CDR3. This chain joins TRBV13 and TRBJ2-7; 12 nucleotides line up with TRBD2. Trimming removed 5 bases from V and 0 bases from J; junction bases left unmatched: 2. Per germline, CDR1 PRHDT and CDR2 FYEKMQ (reference sequence). The length of the CDR3 is 15 residues. CDR3 loop: CASSLGLAGSYEQYF. In DNA, the CDR3 is TGTGCCAGCAGCCTGGGACTAGCGGGCTCCTACGAGCAGTACTTC.

The rearrangement links TRBV6-6 to TRBJ2-7; D unclear. The CDR3 totals 13 residues. The germline V gene has CDR1 MNHNY and CDR2 SVGAGI (reference sequence). Trimming pared 5 bases from V and 3 bases from J, leaving 11 bases between. The CDR3 nucleotides read TGTGCCAGCAGTCTGAGAGAGGTCTACGAGCAGTACTTC. Translating gives CASSLREVYEQYF.

The chain has TRBV5-6 and TRBJ1-3; unclear D gene. The CDR3 loop spans 16 amino acids. Trimming stripped 0 bases from V and 1 base from J, with 11 bases between. CDR1 and CDR2 from the germline V gene are SGHDT and YYEEEE. CDR3 DNA sequence: TGTGCCAGCAGCTTGGCACAACGTCTTTCTGGAAACACCATATATTTT. Residues: CASSLAQRLSGNTIYF.

This rearrangement joins TRBV7-2 to TRBJ2-3; 7 bases match TRBD1. Unmatched junction bases numbered 9, after V lost 5 bases and J lost 4 bases. The CDR3 contains 15 residues. Germline V CDR1 and CDR2: SGHTA, FQGNSA. The CDR3 loop reads CASSRQQGRADTQYF. The CDR3 DNA reads as TGTGCCAGCAGCCGTCAACAGGGGAGAGCAGATACGCAGTATTTT.

The chain has TRBV6-5 and TRBJ1-2; 7 bases are shared with TRBD1. The CDR3 extends over 13 amino acids. Per germline, CDR1 MNHEY and CDR2 SVGAGI. V shed 5 bases, J shed 4 bases, and the junction held 4 bases outside the gene matches. The CDR3 is CASSRGRVYGYTF. In DNA, the CDR3 is TGTGCCAGCAGTAGGGGGCGGGTCTATGGCTACACCTTC.

This sequence joins TRBV2 and TRBJ2-2, with 7 positions matching TRBD2. V dropped 6 bases and J dropped 4; count of bases not matched to a gene: 5. This CDR3 is built from 14 residues. CDR1 is SNHLY and CDR2 is FYNNEI in the germline V gene. CDR3 coding DNA: TGTGCCAGCAGGGGGGACTACCCCACCGGGGAGCTGTTTTTT. This encodes CASRGDYPTGELFF.

The gene calls are TRBV6-5 and TRBJ2-3, with D unclear. Germline assignment: CDR1 MNHEY and CDR2 SVGAGI. This CDR3 region has 15 residues. V gave up 3 bases and J gave up 1 base, with 11 bases separating them. The CDR3 DNA sequence: TGTGCCAGCAGTTATGGCGGCGAGGGCACAGATACGCAGTATTTT. Protein sequence: CASSYGGEGTDTQYF.